These 18 T cell receptor beta chains were all obtained from the same sample, sequenced in a study of blood T cell repertoires in COVID-19. Clones were read by immunoSEQ multiplex PCR, and TCRdb kept only the in-frame ones, dropping some. The sample lists 490,000 or so clones, roughly 90% occurring once. The sequenced sample consisted of PBMCs or T cells enriched from blood (not recorded which). The receptors were sampled from a woman aged 40 to 50 who had recovered from COVID-19.

The chain carries TRBV30 and TRBJ1-1, with D possibly TRBD1 on 5 matching bases. Trimming pared 1 base from V and 8 bases from J, leaving 14 bases between. CDR1 is GTSNPN and CDR2 is SVGIG in the germline V gene (reference sequence). The CDR3 is 13 residues long. Here the CDR3 reads CAWSARETGEAFF. CDR3 nucleotides: TGTGCCTGGAGTGCAAGGGAAACAGGCGAAGCTTTCTTT.

V gene TRBV10-3 combines with J gene TRBJ2-1; unclear D gene. Looked up from germline, CDR1 is ENHRY and CDR2 is SYGVKD. V was clipped by 7 bases and J by 2 bases, with 3 bases between them. The CDR3 length is 11 residues. In DNA, the CDR3 is TGTGCCATCACAGCCTACAATGAGCAGTTCTTC. It is translated as CAITAYNEQFF.

This chain joins TRBV4-2 and TRBJ1-1, with 7 bases fitting TRBD1. V shed 0 bases, J shed 2 bases, and the junction held 15 bases outside the gene matches. Germline-derived CDR1 and CDR2 are LGHNA and YNFKEQ. This CDR3 has 19 residues. Here the CDR3 reads CASSQEWRDKQGFNTEAFF. The CDR3 coding sequence is TGTGCCAGCAGCCAAGAGTGGAGGGATAAACAGGGGTTTAACACTGAAGCTTTCTTT.

The chain has TRBV7-2 and TRBJ2-2; tentative D call: TRBD2 (6 bases). The V gene's germline CDR1 is SGHTA and CDR2 FQGNSA. The V end lost 5 bases, the J end lost 5 bases, and 12 bases lay between the germline ends. The CDR3 has 14 residues. The CDR3 DNA follows: TGTGCCAGCAGCCATACTAGCCGGACCGGGGAGCTGTTTTTT. Its protein is CASSHTSRTGELFF.

In this sample, this clone turned up a few times. The V gene is TRBV19, the J gene TRBJ2-2, with TRBD2 matching 15 bases. The length of the CDR3 is 17 residues. J was trimmed by 3 bases and V by 9 bases; bases with no gene match: 8. CDR1 is LNHDA, CDR2 SQIVND, per germline (reference sequence). CDR3 amino acids: CASIGLAGGRDTGELFF. In DNA, the CDR3 is TGTGCCAGCATCGGACTAGCGGGAGGGCGGGACACCGGGGAGCTGTTTTTT.

This clone came up once. The chain recombines TRBV5-1 with TRBJ1-6; TRBD1 might be the D (6 bases). Germline V CDR1 and CDR2: SGHRS, YFSETQ. With 4 bases removed from V and 10 bases from J, the gap between germline ends came to 15 bases. The CDR3 is 14 residues long. For the CDR3, the DNA is TGCGCCAGCAGCGTATCAGGGGTTGAGTCACCCCTCCACTTT. It specifies CASSVSGVESPLHF.

The J gene is TRBJ2-7, the V gene TRBV7-2; 9 nucleotides match TRBD1. The CDR3 covers 16 residues. In germline, CDR1 is SGHTA, CDR2 FQGNSA. Germline trimming cut 5 bases from V and 1 base from J; bases unmatched to any gene: 9. The CDR3 coding sequence is TGTGCCAGCAGCGAATCCGGGACAGGGAGATCCTACGAGCAGTACTTC. Amino acid sequence: CASSESGTGRSYEQYF. The full variable domain, rest sourced from reference TRBV7-2 and TRBJ2-7, is GAGVSQSPSNKVTEKGKDVELRCDPISGHTALYWYRQSLGQGLEFLIYFQGNSAPDKSGLPSDRFSAERTGGSVSTLTIQRTQQEDSAVYLCASSESGTGRSYEQYFGPGTRLTVT.

The CDR3 bases are TGCAGCGTTGCGAGCGCGTACAATCAGCCCCAGCATTTT. Protein: CSVASAYNQPQHF. J is TRBJ1-5 and V is TRBV29-1; D unresolved. This CDR3 contains 13 residues. Per germline, CDR1 SQVTM and CDR2 ANQGSEA. Trimming left V 4 bases short and J 3 bases short, with 10 bases between.

This clone was recorded a few times. The rearrangement joins TRBV6-5 to TRBJ2-7; 13 positions match TRBD2. V trimming: 5 bases; J trimming: 5 bases; junction bases outside the gene matches: 6. Germline CDR1 and CDR2: MNHEY and SVGAGI. This CDR3 is 15 amino acids long. The CDR3 nucleotides read TGTGCCAGCAGTCCAGGGACTAGCGGGAATAACGAGCAGTACTTC. It translates to CASSPGTSGNNEQYF.

The V call is TRBV5-1, the J call TRBJ2-6; D unclear. V was pared by 7 bases and J by 2 bases, with 7 bases between. The CDR3 sequence is 13 residues long. Germline V CDR1 and CDR2: SGHRS, YFSETQ. CDR3 bases: TGCGCCAGCCGGTTCACTGGGGCCAACGTCCTGACTTTC. This encodes CASRFTGANVLTF.

J is TRBJ1-1 and V is TRBV30; D is unresolved. The V and J ends lost 2 bases and 6 bases respectively, with 7 bases between them. There are 11 residues in the CDR3. Germline CDR1 and CDR2: GTSNPN and SVGIG (reference sequence). The CDR3 DNA reads as TGTGCCTGGAGTCAAATTCCTGAAGCTTTCTTT. Encoded protein: CAWSQIPEAFF.

The chain is built from TRBV9 and TRBJ2-3; TRBD2 matches at 10 bases. CDR3 length: 16 residues. Germline trimming cut 3 bases from V and 4 bases from J; bases unmatched to any gene: 8. Germline loops: CDR1 SGDLS, CDR2 YYNGEE. The CDR3 here is CASSATSGSWSDTQYF. The CDR3 DNA reads TGTGCCAGCAGCGCGACTAGCGGGTCCTGGTCAGATACGCAGTATTTT.

V is TRBV9 and J is TRBJ2-1; perhaps TRBD2 as D (5 bases). The CDR3 totals 17 residues. V lost 4 bases to trimming and J lost 0 bases, with 17 bases between them. Germline V gives CDR1 SGDLS, CDR2 YYNGEE. CDR3 amino acids: CASSSRTSPSSYNEQFF. As DNA, the CDR3 is TGTGCCAGCAGCTCCCGAACTAGTCCCAGCTCCTACAATGAGCAGTTCTTC.

The gene calls are TRBV7-2 and TRBJ2-7; D may be TRBD2 (6 bases). Germline V gene data show CDR1 as SGHTA and CDR2 as FQGNSA. Trimming removed 3 bases from V and 3 bases from J, with 15 bases in between. The CDR3 consists of 15 residues. CDR3 bases: TGTGCCAGCAGCTTGGGGGGAAGGTCCCACTACGAGCAGTACTTC. Translated, it gives CASSLGGRSHYEQYF.

The chain couples TRBV21-1 to TRBJ1-6. TRBV21-1 corresponds to a pseudogene. This CDR3 contains 18 residues. CDR3 coding DNA: TGTGCCAGCAGCAAAGTGGGTCGAAGGACTGGGTATAATTCACCCCTCCACTTT. Translated: CASSKVGRRTGYNSPLHF.

The chain employs TRBV5-1 and TRBJ1-5; D not certain. Germline CDR1 SGHRS, CDR2 YFSETQ. V lost 0 bases and J lost 6, with 7 bases in between. The CDR3 has 13 amino acids. In nucleotides, the CDR3 is TGCGCCAGCAGCTTGGATCCCGGTCAGCCCCAGCATTTT. It yields the protein CASSLDPGQPQHF. The whole variable domain, filled in from reference TRBV5-1 and TRBJ1-5, reads KAGVTQTPRYLIKTRGQQVTLSCSPISGHRSVSWYQQTPGQGLQFLFEYFSETQRNKGNFPGRFSGRQFSNSRSEMNVSTLELGDSALYLCASSLDPGQPQHFGDGTRLSIL.

This rearrangement joins TRBV6-6 to TRBJ1-5; 11 bases are a match to TRBD1. From germline, CDR1 is MNHNY and CDR2 SVGAGI (reference sequence). Trimming at V came to 5 bases and at J to 1 base, leaving 10 bases not matched to a gene. CDR3 length equals 18 residues. The CDR3 sequence is CASSPGQGDFRSNQPQHF. The CDR3 DNA reads TGTGCCAGCAGTCCGGGACAGGGGGATTTCCGGAGCAATCAGCCCCAGCATTTT.

This clone occurred a few times. The chain combines TRBV12-5 with TRBJ1-1; 9 positions agree with TRBD1. The CDR3 contains 17 residues. V shed 2 bases, J shed 2 bases, and the junction held 9 bases outside the gene matches. Germline lookup yields CDR1 LGHNT and CDR2 FRNRAP. As DNA, the CDR3 is TGTGCTAGTGGTTTGACCCGAATACAGGGGGCAAACACTGAAGCTTTCTTT. Translation: CASGLTRIQGANTEAFF.